One and the same sample provided the 16 T cell receptor beta chains below, sequenced in a study of radiotherapy plus CTLA-4 blockade in lung cancer. The method was immunoSEQ multiplex PCR; TCRdb's version includes in-frame clones alone and lacks a portion of them. The table includes around 44,000 clones, 77% detected once. The sample here was peripheral blood, taken from a patient treated with radiotherapy plus ipilimumab. These receptors all stem from a human donor with non-small cell lung cancer whose response to radiotherapy plus ipilimumab could not be evaluated.

The chain links TRBV5-1 to TRBJ2-1; possible D gene TRBD1, 6 bases. V was shortened by 4 bases and J by 3 bases, with 8 bases between the two germline ends. This CDR3 spans 13 amino acids. The germline gives CDR1 SGHRS, CDR2 YFSETQ. As DNA, the CDR3 is TGCGCCAGCAGCCGGACAGACTACAATGAGCAGTTCTTC. It encodes CASSRTDYNEQFF.

The V call is TRBV5-4, the J call TRBJ1-4, with 7 bases lining up with TRBD1. The V gene end was trimmed by 2 bases and the J gene end by 8 bases; junction bases not matched to a gene: 9. The length of the CDR3 is 15 residues. CDR1 and CDR2 from the germline V gene are SGHNT and YYREEE (reference sequence). For the CDR3, the DNA is TGTGCCAGCAGCTTCCGACAGGGAAAAAAAGAAAAACTGTTTTTT. It codes for CASSFRQGKKEKLFF.

The V and J genes are TRBV29-1 and TRBJ1-1; D possibly corresponds to TRBD1 (6 bases). The V end was cut by 4 bases, the J end by 5 bases, with 11 bases between. The length of the CDR3 is 12 residues. Germline loops: CDR1 SQVTM, CDR2 ANQGSEA. The CDR3, as DNA: TGCAGCGTTGGACAGGTTAGGACTGAAGCTTTCTTT. Translated, it gives CSVGQVRTEAFF.

The chain is built from TRBV7-3 and TRBJ2-3; D remains unclear. This CDR3 is 12 amino acids long. Trimming pared 4 bases from V and 3 bases from J, leaving 5 bases between. Germline CDR1 and CDR2: SGHTA and FQGTGA. The CDR3 sequence: CASSSLTDTQYF. CDR3 sequence (DNA): TGTGCCAGCAGCTCCTTGACAGATACGCAGTATTTT.

The gene calls are TRBV9 and TRBJ2-3; 7 bases agree with TRBD2. Germline CDR1 SGDLS, CDR2 YYNGEE. The V and J ends lost 4 bases and 4 bases, in that order; junction bases with no gene match: 21. The CDR3 runs to 19 residues. The CDR3 nucleotides read TGTGCCAGCAGCAATGGAATTACCGGGACTAAGATCGGAGCAGATACGCAGTATTTT. Amino acid sequence: CASSNGITGTKIGADTQYF.

The J gene is TRBJ1-6, the V gene TRBV5-1; TRBD1 aligns across 7 bases. From germline, CDR1 is SGHRS and CDR2 YFSETQ. Germline trimming cut 0 bases from V and 10 bases from J; bases unmatched to any gene: 4. CDR3 length: 14 residues. The DNA of the CDR3 is TGCGCCAGCAGCTTGGGACAGGGCTTCTCACCCCTCCACTTT. Protein product: CASSLGQGFSPLHF.

This clone came up a few times. Additional DNA sequences in this sample encode the identical CDR3. The genes are TRBV5-1 and TRBJ2-2, with D uncertain. Trimming removed 0 bases from V and 2 bases from J, with 5 bases in between. CDR1 and CDR2 (germline): SGHRS, YFSETQ. The CDR3 has 14 residues. The CDR3 DNA follows: TGCGCCAGCAGCTTGGCTACCAACACCGGGGAGCTGTTTTTT. Translation gives CASSLATNTGELFF. The variable domain in full, completed from reference TRBV5-1 and TRBJ2-2, reads KAGVTQTPRYLIKTRGQQVTLSCSPISGHRSVSWYQQTPGQGLQFLFEYFSETQRNKGNFPGRFSGRQFSNSRSEMNVSTLELGDSALYLCASSLATNTGELFFGEGSRLTVL.

The rearrangement links TRBV6-5 to TRBJ2-1; 9 bases line up with TRBD2. Per the germline V gene, CDR1 is MNHEY and CDR2 is SVGAGI. Losses at the gene ends were 1 base for V and 5 bases for J; bases not matched to a gene: 3. The CDR3 runs to 15 residues. In DNA, the CDR3 is TGTGCCAGCAGTTACTGGTTAGCGGGGGACAATGAGCAGTTCTTC. Its translation is CASSYWLAGDNEQFF.

The V call is TRBV2, the J call TRBJ2-5; the match to TRBD2 covers 9 bases. V was pared by 10 bases and J by 2 bases, with 11 bases of the junction left unmatched. The germline gives CDR1 SNHLY, CDR2 FYNNEI. The length of the CDR3 is 15 residues. The CDR3 reads CATQRLAGYQETQYF. As DNA, the CDR3 is TGTGCCACCCAACGGCTAGCGGGGTATCAAGAGACCCAGTACTTC.

This chain connects TRBV18 to TRBJ2-3; D remains ambiguous. CDR1 and CDR2 (germline): KGHSH, LQKENI. CDR3 length: 13 amino acids. With 3 bases removed from V and 4 bases from J, the gap between germline ends came to 8 bases. CDR3 region: CASSPNSADTQYF. CDR3 nucleotide sequence: TGTGCCAGCTCACCGAATTCAGCAGATACGCAGTATTTT.

V gene TRBV5-1 combines with J gene TRBJ1-1, with 7 bases aligning to TRBD1. CDR1 is SGHRS, CDR2 YFSETQ, per germline. V gave up 2 bases and J gave up 3 bases; unmatched junction bases: 1. The CDR3 is 13 amino acids. Here the CDR3 reads CASSFQGDTEAFF. CDR3 coding DNA: TGCGCCAGCAGCTTCCAGGGGGACACTGAAGCTTTCTTT.

The rearrangement uses TRBV28 and TRBJ1-2; D unclear. The CDR3 has 12 amino acids. The germline gives CDR1 MDHEN, CDR2 SYDVKM. The V end lost 2 bases, the J end lost 5 bases, and 6 bases lay between the germline ends. CDR3 sequence reads: CASSLAGYGYTF. DNA for the CDR3: TGTGCCAGCAGTTTAGCCGGGTATGGCTACACCTTC.

Here the CDR3 reads CACGGKSSGANVLTF. DNA of the CDR3: TGTGCCTGTGGGGGCAAATCCTCTGGGGCCAACGTCCTGACTTTC. This chain uses TRBV19 with TRBJ2-6; tentative D call: TRBD1 (6 bases). Germline V lookup: CDR1 LNHDA, CDR2 SQIVND (reference sequence). Between the trimmed V and J ends, which lost 11 bases and 0 bases, there was a span of 14 bases. This CDR3 is 15 amino acids long.

The table lists this clone with a few counts. The genes are TRBV5-5 and TRBJ1-6; 9 bases are shared with TRBD1. With V trimmed by 4 bases and J by 9 bases, 5 bases remained unmatched. The germline V gene encodes CDR1 SGHKS and CDR2 YYEKEE (reference sequence). The CDR3 runs to 14 residues. DNA for the CDR3: TGTGCCAGCAGCAGACAGGGGGAGGGTTCACCCCTCCACTTT. Protein product: CASSRQGEGSPLHF.

The CDR3 DNA reads as TGCGCCAGCAGCCAAGACTCCAATCAGCCCCAGCATTTT. Protein product: CASSQDSNQPQHF. V usage is TRBV4-3 and J usage is TRBJ1-5; no clear D. Germline values: CDR1 LGHNA, CDR2 YSLEER. The CDR3 has 13 residues. V was clipped by 0 bases and J by 3 bases, with 3 bases between them.

V gene TRBV11-2 combines with J gene TRBJ1-1; 11 bases agree with TRBD1. The CDR3 covers 15 residues. V gave up 4 bases and J gave up 1 base; unmatched junction bases: 2. Germline V gene lookup returns CDR1 SGHAT and CDR2 FQNNGV. The CDR3 DNA follows: TGTGCCAGCAGCTGGACAGGGGGCCAGAACACTGAAGCTTTCTTT. Amino acids: CASSWTGGQNTEAFF.